This T cell receptor beta chain derives from a study of CD8 T cells in ankylosing spondylitis. Regarding the study as a whole: Researchers report that disease-linked clones proved CD8+ and relatively rare in peripheral blood. According to the report, clones linked to the disease were significantly enriched in matched synovial fluid samples taken from ankylosing spondylitis patients. Characteristic, it appeared, of ankylosing spondylitis blood was a TCR beta motif of eight or nine highly homologous variants.

This CDR3 is built from 12 residues. CDR1 and CDR2 from the germline V gene are SEHNR and FQNEAQ (reference sequence). Between the trimmed V and J ends, which lost 10 bases and 3 bases, there was a span of 13 bases. About this clonotype itself: Antigen: not known.

MiXCR, applied by TCRdb to the 5' RACE reads, yields one record per CDR3 protein. The sample includes about 500,000 distinct CDR3 sequences, about 5% of them seen just once. V is TRBV7-9 and J is TRBJ2-7; maybe TRBD1 (6 bases). The receptor was derived from a male donor with ankylosing spondylitis. The sample was blood, either unsorted or a sorted T cell fraction (not recorded which). The CDR3 reads CATGPDSYEQYF. CDR3 coding DNA: TGTGCCACGGGCCCGGACAGCTACGAGCAGTACTTC.